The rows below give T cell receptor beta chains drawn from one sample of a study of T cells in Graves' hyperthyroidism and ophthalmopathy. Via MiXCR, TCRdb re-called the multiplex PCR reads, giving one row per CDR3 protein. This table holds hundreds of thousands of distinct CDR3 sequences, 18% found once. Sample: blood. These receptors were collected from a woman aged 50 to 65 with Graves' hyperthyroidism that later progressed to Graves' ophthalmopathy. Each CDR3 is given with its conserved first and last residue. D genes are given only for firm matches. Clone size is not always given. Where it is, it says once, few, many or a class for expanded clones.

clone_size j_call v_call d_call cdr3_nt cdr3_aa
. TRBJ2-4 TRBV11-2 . TGTGCCAGCAGCTTAGATCATTACAGGGAAAAAAACATTCAGTACTTC CASSLDHYREKNIQYF
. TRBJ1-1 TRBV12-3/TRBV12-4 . TGTGCCACCACATTTGGGGGGGCGCGGGACACTGAAGCTTTCTTT CATTFGGARDTEAFF
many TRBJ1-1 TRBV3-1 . TGTGCCAGCAGCCTGGGCTCCTCGATGACTGAAGCTTTCTTT CASSLGSSMTEAFF
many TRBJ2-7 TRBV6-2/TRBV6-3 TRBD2 TGTGCCAGCACCGAAATAACGGGACTAGCGGGAAATCGCTACGAGCAGTACTTC CASTEITGLAGNRYEQYF
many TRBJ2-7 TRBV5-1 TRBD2 TGCGCCAGCAGCTTGGGGACTAGCGGTCTCTACGAGCAGTACTTC CASSLGTSGLYEQYF
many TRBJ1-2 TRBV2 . TGTGCCAGCAGTGAAGCCGGACGGGCCGGGATCTATGGCTACACCTTC CASSEAGRAGIYGYTF
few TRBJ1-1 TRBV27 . TGTGCCAGCAGTTTAGTTGGCAGGGCGACTGAAGCTTTCTTT CASSLVGRATEAFF
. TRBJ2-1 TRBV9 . TGTGCCAGCAGCGGACCCCTTTGGGACAATGAGCAGTTCTTC CASSGPLWDNEQFF
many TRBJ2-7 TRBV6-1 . TGTGCCAGCAGTGAACTGGACAGCTACTACGAGCAGTACTTC CASSELDSYYEQYF
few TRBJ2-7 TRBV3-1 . TGTGCCAGCAGCCAAGGCGGGGCGGAATACGAGCAGTACTTC CASSQGGAEYEQYF
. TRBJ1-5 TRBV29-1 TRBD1 TGCAGCGTTGCCGACAGGGGTGGCGATCAGCCCCAGCATTTT CSVADRGGDQPQHF
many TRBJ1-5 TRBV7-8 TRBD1 TGTGCCAGCAGCTTAGGGGACAGGGTAGGTCAGCCCCAGCATTTT CASSLGDRVGQPQHF
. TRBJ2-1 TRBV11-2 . TGTGCCACCCAGGGGTACAATGAGCAGTTCTTC CATQGYNEQFF
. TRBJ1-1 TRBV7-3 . TGTGCCAGCAGCCCAGGACTGATTACGATGATGAACACTGAAGCTTTCTTT CASSPGLITMMNTEAFF
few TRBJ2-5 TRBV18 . TGTGCCAGCTCGCCAGGGATAAAAGAGACCCAGTACTTC CASSPGIKETQYF
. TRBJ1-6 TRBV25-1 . TGTGCCAGCGGATACTCAGAAATCGAGGATTCACCCCTCCACTTT CASGYSEIEDSPLHF
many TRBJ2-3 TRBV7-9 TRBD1 TGTGCCAGCAGCCGACAGGGAAAGGGCACAGATACGCAGTATTTT CASSRQGKGTDTQYF
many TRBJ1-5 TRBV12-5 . TGTGCTAGTGCCCGAGGGGCAGAAAGCAATCAGCCCCAGCATTTT CASARGAESNQPQHF
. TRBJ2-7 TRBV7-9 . TGTGCCAGCAGCTTCGGACCCCGGGACCCCGCTTACGAGCAGTACTTC CASSFGPRDPAYEQYF
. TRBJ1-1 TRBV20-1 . TGCAGTGCTACTAGCATAGCCGGCTTCCAAGCTTTCTTT CSATSIAGFQAFF
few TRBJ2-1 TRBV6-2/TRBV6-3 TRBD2 TGTGCCAGCAGTTTGGGACTAGCGGAACTTTATAATGAGCAGTTCTTC CASSLGLAELYNEQFF
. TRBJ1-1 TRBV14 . TGTGCCAGCAACACGCTAAACGGTGAAGCTTTCTTT CASNTLNGEAFF
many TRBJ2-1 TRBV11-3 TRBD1 TGTGCCAGCAGCTATTTACAGGGGGCAAGCTACAATGAGCAGTTCTTC CASSYLQGASYNEQFF
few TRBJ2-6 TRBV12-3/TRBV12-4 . TGTGCCAGCAGCCCCAGAAGTTTTGGCTCTGGGGCCAACGTCCTGACTTTC CASSPRSFGSGANVLTF
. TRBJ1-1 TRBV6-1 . TGTGCCAGCAGGCCCGGGCCCCACACTGAAGCTTTCTTT CASRPGPHTEAFF
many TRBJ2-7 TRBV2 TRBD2 TGTGCCAGCAGTGACGGCGGGGGGGCCCACGAGCAGTACTTC CASSDGGGAHEQYF
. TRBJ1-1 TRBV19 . TGTGCCAGTAGTATAGATACGGAAGTGAACACTGAAGCTTTCTTT CASSIDTEVNTEAFF
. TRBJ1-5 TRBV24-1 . TGTGCCACCAGTGGTCCGACAGACCCCCACAATCAGCCCCAGCATTTT CATSGPTDPHNQPQHF
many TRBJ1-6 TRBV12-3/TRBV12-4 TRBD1 TGTGCCAGCAGTTTAGTCCGACAGGGAAATTCACCCCTCCACTTT CASSLVRQGNSPLHF
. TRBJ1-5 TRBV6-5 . TGTGCCAGCAGTTACACAGATAGCAATCAGCCCCAGCATTTT CASSYTDSNQPQHF
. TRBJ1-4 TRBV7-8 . TGTGCCAGCAGCTTGGGACGGGAACTCTCAACTAATGAAAAACTGTTTTTT CASSLGRELSTNEKLFF
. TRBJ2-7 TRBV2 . TGTGCCAGCAAGGGGACACAGCACCGGGGCGAGCAGTACTTC CASKGTQHRGEQYF
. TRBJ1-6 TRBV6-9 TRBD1 TGTGCCATAAACCGGGACAGGGTCCATAATTCACCCCTCCACTTT CAINRDRVHNSPLHF
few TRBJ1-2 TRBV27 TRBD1 TGTGCCAGCAGTTCCCTCGGCCTCCGGGACAGGGGGCGCAACTATGGCTACACCTTC CASSSLGLRDRGRNYGYTF
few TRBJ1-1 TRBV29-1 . TGCAGCGCCCAGGACCCTGAAGCTTTCTTT CSAQDPEAFF
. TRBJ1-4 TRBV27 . TGTGCCAGCAGTTTATCGGGGGCAGGTGAAAAACTGTTTTTT CASSLSGAGEKLFF
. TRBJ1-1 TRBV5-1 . TGCGCCAGCAGCTTGGGAGAGCGGACTGAAGCTTTCTTT CASSLGERTEAFF
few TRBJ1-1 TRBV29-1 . TGCAGCGCCGGAGAGGGACTTTCTGGCACTGAAGCTTTCTTT CSAGEGLSGTEAFF
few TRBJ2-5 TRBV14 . TGTGCCAGCAGCCCAACCGCGTGGCAAGAGACCCAGTACTTC CASSPTAWQETQYF
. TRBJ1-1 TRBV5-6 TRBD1 TGTGCCAGCAGCTTGGCGGAGGGGGCTGGAACTGAAGCTTTCTTT CASSLAEGAGTEAFF
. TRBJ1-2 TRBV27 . TGTGCCAGCAGTTTAGTTTGGGGGGCAGATGGCTACACCTTC CASSLVWGADGYTF
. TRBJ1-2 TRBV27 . TGTGCCAGCAGTCCCGATCAGGGTCGTACGGTCGTAGACTATGGCTACACCTTC CASSPDQGRTVVDYGYTF
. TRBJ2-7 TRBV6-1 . TGTGCCAGCACCAGGGCTAACGAGCAGTACTTC CASTRANEQYF
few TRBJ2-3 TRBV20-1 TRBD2 TGCAGTGCTAGAGATTTTATGCGGGGGGGCTCAGATACGCAGTATTTT CSARDFMRGGSDTQYF
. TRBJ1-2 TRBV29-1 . TGCAGCGTTGAGAATTGGGGTGGAAACTATGGCTACACCTTC CSVENWGGNYGYTF
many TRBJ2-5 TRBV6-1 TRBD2 TGTGCCAGCAGTGAATCCGGGACTAGCGGGGGGGCCGGGGAGACCCAGTACTTC CASSESGTSGGAGETQYF
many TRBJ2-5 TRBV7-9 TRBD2 TGTGCTAGCAGCTTAGGACTAGGTCAAGAGACCCAGTACTTC CASSLGLGQETQYF
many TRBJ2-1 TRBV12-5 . TGTGCTAGTGGTTTGAAGAGTGTCGCGGGGAATGAGCAGTTCTTC CASGLKSVAGNEQFF
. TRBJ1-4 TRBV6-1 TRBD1 TGTGCCAGCAGTGCCGGGGACAGTCGAACTAATGAAAAACTGTTTTTT CASSAGDSRTNEKLFF
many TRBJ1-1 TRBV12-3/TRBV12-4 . TGTGCCAGCAGAAGGGGCGGAGACACTGAAGCTTTCTTT CASRRGGDTEAFF
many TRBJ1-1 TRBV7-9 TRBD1 TGTGCCAGCAGCACAGACAGGGAGAACACTGAAGCTTTCTTT CASSTDRENTEAFF
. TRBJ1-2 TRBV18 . TGTGCCAGCTCACCGGAATACAGTACTAACTATGGCTACGCCTTC CASSPEYSTNYGYAF
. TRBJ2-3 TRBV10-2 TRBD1 TGCGCCAGCAGTGAGTCTCGGGACAGACCAGATACGCAGTATTTT CASSESRDRPDTQYF